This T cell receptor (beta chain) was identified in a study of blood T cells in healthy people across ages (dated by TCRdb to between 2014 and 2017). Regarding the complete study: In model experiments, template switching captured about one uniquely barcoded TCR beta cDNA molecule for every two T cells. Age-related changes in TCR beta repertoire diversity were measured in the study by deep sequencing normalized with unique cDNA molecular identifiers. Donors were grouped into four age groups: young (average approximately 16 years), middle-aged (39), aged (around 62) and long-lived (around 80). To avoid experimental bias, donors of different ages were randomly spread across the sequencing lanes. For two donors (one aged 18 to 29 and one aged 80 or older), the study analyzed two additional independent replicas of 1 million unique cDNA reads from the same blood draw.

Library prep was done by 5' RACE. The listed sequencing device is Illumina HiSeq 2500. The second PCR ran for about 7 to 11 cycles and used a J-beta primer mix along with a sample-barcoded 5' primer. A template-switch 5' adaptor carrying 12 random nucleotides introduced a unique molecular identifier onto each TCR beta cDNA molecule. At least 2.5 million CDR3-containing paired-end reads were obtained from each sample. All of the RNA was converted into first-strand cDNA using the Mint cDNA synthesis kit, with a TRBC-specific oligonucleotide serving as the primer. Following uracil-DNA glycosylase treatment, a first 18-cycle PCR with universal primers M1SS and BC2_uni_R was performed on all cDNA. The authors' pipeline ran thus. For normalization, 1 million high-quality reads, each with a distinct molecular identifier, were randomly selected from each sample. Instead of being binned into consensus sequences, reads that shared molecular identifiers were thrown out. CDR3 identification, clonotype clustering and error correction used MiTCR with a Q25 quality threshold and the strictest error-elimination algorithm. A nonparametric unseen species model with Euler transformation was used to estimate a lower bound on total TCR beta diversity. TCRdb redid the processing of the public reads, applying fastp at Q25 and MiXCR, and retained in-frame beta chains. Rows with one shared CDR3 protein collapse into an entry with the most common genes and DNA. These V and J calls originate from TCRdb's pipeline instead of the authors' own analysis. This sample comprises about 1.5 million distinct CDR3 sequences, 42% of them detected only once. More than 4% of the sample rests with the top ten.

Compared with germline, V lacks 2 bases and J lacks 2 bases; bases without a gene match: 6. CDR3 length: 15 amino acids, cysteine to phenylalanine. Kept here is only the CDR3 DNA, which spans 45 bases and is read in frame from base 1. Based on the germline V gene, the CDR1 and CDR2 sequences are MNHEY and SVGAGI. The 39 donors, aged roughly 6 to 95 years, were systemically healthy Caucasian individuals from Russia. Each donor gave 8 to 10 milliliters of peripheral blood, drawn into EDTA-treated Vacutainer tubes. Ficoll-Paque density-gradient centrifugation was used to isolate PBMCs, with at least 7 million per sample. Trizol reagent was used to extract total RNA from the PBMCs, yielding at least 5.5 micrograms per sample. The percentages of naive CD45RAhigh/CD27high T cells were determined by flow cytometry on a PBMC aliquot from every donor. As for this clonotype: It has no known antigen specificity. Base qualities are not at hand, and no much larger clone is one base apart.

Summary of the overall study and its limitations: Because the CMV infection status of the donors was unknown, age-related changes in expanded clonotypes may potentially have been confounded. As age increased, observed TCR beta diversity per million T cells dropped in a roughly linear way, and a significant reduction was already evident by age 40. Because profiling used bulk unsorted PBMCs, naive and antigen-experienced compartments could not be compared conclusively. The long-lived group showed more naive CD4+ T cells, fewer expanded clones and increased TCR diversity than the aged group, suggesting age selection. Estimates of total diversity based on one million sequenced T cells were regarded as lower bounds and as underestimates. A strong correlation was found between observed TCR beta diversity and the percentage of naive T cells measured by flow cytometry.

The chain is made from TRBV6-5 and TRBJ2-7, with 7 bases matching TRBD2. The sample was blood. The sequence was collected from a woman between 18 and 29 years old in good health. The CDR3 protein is CASSYGRESAYEQYF. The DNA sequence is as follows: TGTGCCAGCAGTTACGGGCGGGAGAGCGCCTACGAGCAGTACTTC.